Below, one TCR beta chain is given with its context. Its specificity is not known. A constant-region primer served to make TCR beta cDNA from about 500 ng total RNA. What produced the TCR beta libraries was three nested multiplex PCR rounds using slightly modified ARM-PCR. Running 9 to 10 cycles apiece, the first two PCR rounds relied on TRBV1-TRBV30 forward primers together with a C-beta reverse primer. MiXCR was run by TCRdb on the multiplex PCR reads, yielding one entry per CDR3 protein. Of around 50,000 distinct CDR3 sequences in the sample, about 73% are singletons; the top ten hold over 25%. The data were taken from a study of tumor-infiltrating lymphocytes in primary liver carcinoma. Across the study: The five patients, who were men and women, ranged in age from 30 to 69 years. Study-wide findings and caveats: The difference in top-250-clone fraction between tumors and blood was significant, favoring tumors (p = 0.039). It was observed that only about 7-24% of the top clones appeared in every one of the five tumor regions.

This CDR3 has 13 amino acids. V gave up 6 bases and J gave up 11 bases, with 17 bases separating them. Germline V gene lookup returns CDR1 SGHDN and CDR2 FVKESK. Co-extraction yielded RNA and DNA from around 20-30 mg of unsorted bulk tissue. There were only treatment-naive patients, all with chronic HBV infection. This TCR derives from a man aged 35-49 years with primary liver carcinoma and hepatitis B virus infection. The genes are TRBV14 and TRBJ2-1; D may be TRBD2 (6 bases). Material for sequencing was liver tumor tissue from sampling region 3. Described subset: tumor region T3, left-lateral pole. In DNA form, the CDR3 reads TGTGCCAGCAGTCCCGGGACTCGGGGTCAGCAGTTCTTC. It codes for CASSPGTRGQQFF. Looking up the rest from reference TRBV14 and TRBJ2-1 gives the full variable domain: EAGVTQFPSHSVIEKGQTVTLRCDPISGHDNLYWYRRVMGKEIKFLLHFVKESKQDESGMPNNRFLAERTGGTYSTLKVQPAELEDSGVYFCASSPGTRGQQFFGPGTRLTVL.